This entry lists 13 T cell receptor beta chains sequenced from one sample in a study of blood T cell repertoires in COVID-19. Sequencing used immunoSEQ multiplex PCR; TCRdb keeps in-frame clones, though not all of them. The sample has fewer than 250,000 clones, approximately 80% seen once; the top ten hold about 7%. The specimen sequenced was PBMCs or T cells enriched from blood (not recorded which). These receptors were collected from a woman in her thirties or forties with acute COVID-19.

The V call is TRBV10-3, the J call TRBJ1-1; D remains unclear. Trimming took 11 bases from V and 2 from J, leaving 9 bases between them. CDR1 and CDR2 (germline): ENHRY, SYGVKD. CDR3 length equals 11 residues. The CDR3 bases are TGTGCCGGCGGCGGTAACACTGAAGCTTTCTTT. It yields the protein CAGGGNTEAFF.

The chain couples TRBV5-8 to TRBJ2-3, with 8 bases matching TRBD1. Germline-derived CDR1 and CDR2 are SGHTS and YDEGEE. V lost 3 bases to trimming and J lost 0 bases; unmatched junction nucleotides: 9. The CDR3 covers 17 residues. CDR3 DNA sequence: TGTGCCAGCAGCTCCCTCATAGGACAGGGAAGCACAGATACGCAGTATTTT. Amino acids: CASSSLIGQGSTDTQYF.

This chain's CDR3 is CASSFDAGLTETQYF. In DNA form, the CDR3 reads TGTGCCAGCAGCTTCGATGCGGGACTAACGGAGACCCAGTACTTC. This chain joins TRBV7-8 and TRBJ2-5; the match to TRBD2 covers 7 bases. The CDR3 has 15 residues. The V gene end was trimmed by 3 bases and the J gene end by 5 bases; junction bases not matched to a gene: 9. Germline loops: CDR1 SGHVS, CDR2 FQNEAQ.

CDR3 region: CATSREGGRPQHF. The CDR3 region has the DNA TGTGCCACCAGCAGAGAAGGGGGACGGCCCCAGCATTTT. The chain links TRBV15 to TRBJ1-5; tentatively, D is TRBD1 (6 bases). Looked up from germline, CDR1 is LNHNV and CDR2 is YYDKDF (reference sequence). The CDR3 runs to 13 residues. Trimming removed 0 bases at V and 9 bases at J, with 9 bases between.

The chain carries TRBV27 and TRBJ2-7; TRBD1 matches at 9 bases. The CDR3 sequence is 15 residues long. CDR1 is MNHEY, CDR2 SMNVEV, per germline (reference sequence). The V segment lost 0 bases and the J segment 5 bases; nucleotides outside the gene matches: 5. CDR3 in amino acids: CASSLSTGGVDEQYF. Written as DNA, the CDR3 is TGTGCCAGCAGTTTATCCACAGGGGGCGTAGACGAGCAGTACTTC.

This clone has only one observation. J is TRBJ2-1 and V is TRBV6-5; D gene uncertain. The CDR3 covers 15 residues. With 5 bases removed from V and 2 bases from J, the gap between germline ends came to 13 bases. The germline V gene has CDR1 MNHEY and CDR2 SVGAGI. As DNA, the CDR3 is TGTGCCAGCAGTACGACTCGAAACCCCTACAATGAGCAGTTCTTC. Translation gives CASSTTRNPYNEQFF.

The chain has TRBV9 and TRBJ1-1; weak D call: TRBD1 (6 bases). This CDR3 comprises 15 residues. Trimming took 4 bases from V and 1 from J, leaving 14 bases between them. Germline V CDR1 and CDR2: SGDLS, YYNGEE. The chain's CDR3 is CASSFRDTTNTEAFF. For the CDR3, the DNA is TGTGCCAGCAGCTTCCGGGACACGACGAACACTGAAGCTTTCTTT.

The V call is TRBV10-3, the J call TRBJ1-3; D is unresolved. The V gene's germline CDR1 is ENHRY and CDR2 SYGVKD. There are 11 residues in the CDR3. V lost 8 bases, J lost 8 bases, and 10 bases lay in between. CDR3 in amino acids: CAISQEDTIYF. CDR3 nucleotide sequence: TGTGCCATCTCCCAGGAGGACACCATATATTTT.

The chain uses TRBV7-9 and TRBJ2-1; no definite D call. The CDR3 is 10 amino acids. Trimming removed 8 bases at V and 5 bases at J, with 4 bases between. CDR1 and CDR2 from the germline V gene are SEHNR and FQNEAQ (reference sequence). The CDR3 DNA reads as TGTGCCAGCCTAGACAATGAGCAGTTCTTC. Its translation: CASLDNEQFF.

A few counts support this clone. This sequence joins TRBV12-3 or TRBV12-4 and TRBJ1-6; D not certain. Trimming stripped 6 bases from V and 8 bases from J, with 11 bases between. The CDR3 totals 13 residues. The CDR3 coding sequence is TGTGCCAGCAGGTCCCGAGGAGATTCACCCCTCCACTTT. As protein: CASRSRGDSPLHF.

The chain has TRBV5-1 and TRBJ2-1; 9 bases map to TRBD2. Germline lookup yields CDR1 SGHRS and CDR2 YFSETQ. Trimming removed 5 bases from V and 7 bases from J; junction bases left unmatched: 4. CDR3 size: 13 residues. CDR3 sequence (DNA): TGCGCCAGCAGGACTAGCGGTCGTAATGAGCAGTTCTTC. Protein: CASRTSGRNEQFF.

This clone was counted between two and nine times. The chain joins TRBV7-2 to TRBJ1-3; D remains unclear. V was trimmed by 1 base and J by 5 bases, leaving 12 bases between them. Germline V gives CDR1 SGHTA, CDR2 FQGNSA. The CDR3 length is 15 residues. CDR3 protein: CASSLGWAARNTIYF. The CDR3 DNA is TGTGCCAGCAGCTTAGGTTGGGCCGCCAGAAACACCATATATTTT.

The chain has TRBV27 and TRBJ2-7; the match to TRBD1 covers 8 bases. The CDR3 is 17 amino acids. J was trimmed by 2 bases and V by 6 bases; bases with no gene match: 15. Germline loops: CDR1 MNHEY, CDR2 SMNVEV (reference sequence). The CDR3 sequence is CASRTIHRGDTTYEQYF. The CDR3 nucleotides are TGTGCCAGCAGGACGATACACAGGGGGGATACTACCTACGAGCAGTACTTC.